The 3 T cell receptor beta chains presented below share a single source sample, sequenced in a study of OX40 agonist ivuxolimab in advanced cancers. Clones were sequenced by immunoSEQ multiplex PCR, and TCRdb holds only the in-frame ones, with some missing. The sample carries tens of thousands of clones, approximately 90% recorded once. Source: CD4+ or CD8+ T cells sorted from blood, taken in a trial of the OX40 agonist ivuxolimab. The origin of the receptors is an adult with an advanced solid tumor such as melanoma, head and neck, liver or kidney cancer.

This sequence joins TRBV13 and TRBJ2-7, with D perhaps TRBD2 (5 bases). Between the trimmed V and J ends, which lost 2 bases and 3 bases, there was a span of 11 bases. The CDR3 length is 14 residues. The V gene's germline CDR1 is PRHDT and CDR2 FYEKMQ (reference sequence). CDR3 DNA sequence: TGTGCCAGCAGCTTACGAGGGTCAGTCTACGAGCAGTACTTC. It yields the protein CASSLRGSVYEQYF.

The chain joins TRBV6-5 to TRBJ1-5, with a tentative D call TRBD1 (6 bases). V was trimmed by 2 bases and J by 5 bases, leaving 10 bases between them. The CDR3 consists of 14 residues. Germline CDR1 reads MNHEY; CDR2 reads SVGAGI. CDR3 region: CASSYAAGDQPQHF. In nucleotides, the CDR3 is TGTGCCAGCAGTTACGCGGCAGGGGATCAGCCCCAGCATTTT.

DNA for the CDR3: TGTGCCAGCTCCCCGGGGACAGGGGTCTCCTACGAGCAGTACTTC. This sequence encodes CASSPGTGVSYEQYF. This chain links TRBV18 with TRBJ2-7, with 10 bases lining up with TRBD1. The germline CDR1 and CDR2 sequences are KGHSH and LQKENI. CDR3 length equals 15 residues. Trimming took 6 bases from V and 0 from J; bases not matched to a gene: 5.